What follows are 25 T cell receptor beta chains derived from one specimen sequenced in a study of blood T cell repertoires in COVID-19 (dated by TCRdb to about 2020). Libraries were built with the immunoSEQ multiplex PCR assay. The source is immuneACCESS, and TCRdb retained only in-frame sequences with V and J called. Part of the clones is not carried over; for the studies checked, unresolved V genes explain less than half of this, and the remainder is unexplained. The sample table holds under 70,000 clones, of which approximately 90% were seen once. In total, the top ten clones hold about 9.5% of the sample. Sequenced sample: PBMCs or T cells enriched from blood (not recorded which). These receptors were obtained from a woman between 35 and 50 years old who had recovered from COVID-19.

This clone was seen a single time. The rearrangement links TRBV5-1 to TRBJ1-1; TRBD1 is a possible D gene (6 bases). With 3 bases removed from V and 2 bases from J, the gap between germline ends came to 11 bases. The CDR3 loop spans 14 amino acids. Germline lookup yields CDR1 SGHRS and CDR2 YFSETQ. The CDR3 reads CASSSQGINTEAFF. The CDR3 DNA sequence: TGCGCCAGCAGCTCTCAGGGGATTAACACTGAAGCTTTCTTT.

J is TRBJ2-7 and V is TRBV12-5, with 7 positions matching TRBD1. Germline V gene data show CDR1 as LGHNT and CDR2 as FRNRAP. The CDR3 extends over 15 amino acids. V shed 5 bases, J shed 0 bases, and the junction held 7 bases outside the gene matches. The CDR3 bases are TGTGCTAGTGGTCCATCCGGGACAGCCTCCTACGAGCAGTACTTC. Translated, it gives CASGPSGTASYEQYF.

V is TRBV7-6 and J is TRBJ1-2; D may be TRBD1 (5 bases). Germline assignment: CDR1 SGHVS and CDR2 FNYEAQ. The CDR3 sequence is 15 residues long. V was shortened by 1 base and J by 1 base, with 10 bases between the two germline ends. This chain's CDR3 is CASSLDNRGNYGYTF. CDR3 in DNA: TGTGCCAGCAGCTTAGATAATAGGGGTAACTATGGCTACACCTTC.

In this sample, this clone turned up once. V usage is TRBV27 and J usage is TRBJ1-2, with TRBD1 identical over 7 bases. J gave up 4 bases and V 4 bases, and 6 bases lay outside the gene matches. The CDR3 is made up of 14 amino acids. The germline gives CDR1 MNHEY, CDR2 SMNVEV (reference sequence). The CDR3 sequence: CASSSGGSAYGYTF. In DNA, the CDR3 is TGTGCCAGCAGTTCAGGGGGTTCCGCCTATGGCTACACCTTC.

V and J are TRBV3-1 (or the pseudogene TRBV3-2) and TRBJ1-1; tentative D call: TRBD1 (6 bases). With 4 bases removed from V and 4 bases from J, the gap between germline ends came to 22 bases. Germline CDR1 reads LGHDT; CDR2 reads YNNKEL (reference sequence). The CDR3 sequence is 17 residues long. The CDR3 protein is CASSPRLGRGRSTEAFF. The CDR3 DNA is TGTGCCAGCAGCCCCCGATTGGGCAGGGGAAGGAGCACTGAAGCTTTCTTT.

The chain employs TRBV29-1 and TRBJ2-5; TRBD2 matches at 8 bases. This CDR3 has 15 residues. The trim removed 7 bases at V and 1 base at J, leaving 11 bases unmatched. In germline, CDR1 is SQVTM, CDR2 ANQGSEA. The CDR3 spells CSANTVLAVQETQYF. The CDR3 DNA reads TGCAGCGCGAATACTGTACTAGCGGTCCAAGAGACCCAGTACTTC.

V usage is TRBV11-2 and J usage is TRBJ2-1; TRBD2 matches 7 bases. V shed 4 bases, J shed 3 bases, and the junction held 9 bases outside the gene matches. Germline V gene sequence: CDR1 SGHAT, CDR2 FQNNGV. The CDR3 covers 16 residues. The CDR3 region has the DNA TGTGCCAGCAGCTCCCTTTGGGGGGGTCTCTACAATGAGCAGTTCTTC. This codes for CASSSLWGGLYNEQFF.

This rearrangement joins TRBV7-6 to TRBJ2-2, with 10 nucleotides matching TRBD1. Germline CDR1 SGHVS, CDR2 FNYEAQ. The length of the CDR3 is 13 residues. V shed 8 bases and J 8 bases; nucleotides not matched to a gene: 5. CDR3 loop: CASRDRGYGELFF. Here the CDR3 DNA reads TGTGCCAGCCGGGACAGGGGATATGGGGAGCTGTTTTTT.

The V gene is TRBV6-5, the J gene TRBJ1-2; the match to TRBD1 covers 7 bases. V shed 6 bases, J shed 3 bases, and the junction held 10 bases outside the gene matches. The CDR3 extends over 15 amino acids. Germline V gene sequence: CDR1 MNHEY, CDR2 SVGAGI. This CDR3 reads CASRMEGARDYGYTF. Here the CDR3 DNA reads TGTGCCAGCAGAATGGAGGGGGCAAGGGACTATGGCTACACCTTC.

This chain uses TRBV2 with TRBJ1-6, with 8 nucleotides matching TRBD1. CDR3 length: 14 residues. Germline V gene lookup returns CDR1 SNHLY and CDR2 FYNNEI. J was trimmed by 10 bases and V by 7 bases; bases with no gene match: 9. The CDR3 nucleotides are TGTGCCAGCACCGGACAGGGAGGAGTGTCACCCCTCCACTTT. This translates into CASTGQGGVSPLHF.

The chain carries TRBV6-5 and TRBJ2-7; possible D gene TRBD1, 5 bases. V gave up 6 bases and J gave up 7 bases, with 19 bases separating them. This CDR3 has 14 residues. CDR1 MNHEY and CDR2 SVGAGI come from the germline V gene. The CDR3 spells CASSAGYGAGEQYF. Here the CDR3 DNA reads TGTGCCAGCAGCGCCGGCTATGGGGCCGGGGAGCAGTACTTC.

V usage is TRBV6-1 and J usage is TRBJ1-2, with a possible D match to TRBD1 (6 bases). This CDR3 has 15 residues. Germline V gene lookup returns CDR1 MNHNS and CDR2 SASEGT. The germline V and J ends were trimmed by 3 bases and 0 bases, with 11 bases remaining between them. The CDR3: CASSDRGRANYGYTF. For the CDR3, the DNA is TGTGCCAGCAGTGACAGGGGACGAGCTAACTATGGCTACACCTTC.

The rearrangement joins TRBV6-6 to TRBJ2-7, with 9 positions matching TRBD2. CDR1 is MNHNY and CDR2 is SVGAGI in the germline V gene (reference sequence). This CDR3 has 14 amino acids. V lost 7 bases to trimming and J lost 6 bases; unmatched junction nucleotides: 10. The CDR3 coding sequence is TGTGCCAGCAAACTGACTAGCGGCGTGAGCGAGCAGTACTTC. It translates to CASKLTSGVSEQYF.

The gene calls are TRBV7-6 and TRBJ1-3, with a weak D call TRBD1 (6 bases). CDR3 size: 16 residues. Germline V gene sequence: CDR1 SGHVS, CDR2 FNYEAQ. V was pared by 1 base and J by 0 bases, with 10 bases between. The CDR3: CASSLGRGSSGNTIYF. The DNA for the CDR3 is TGTGCCAGCAGCTTAGGCAGGGGAAGCTCTGGAAACACCATATATTTT. Full variable domain (rest looked up from reference TRBV7-6 and TRBJ1-3): GAGVSQSPRYKVTKRGQDVALRCDPISGHVSLYWYRQALGQGPEFLTYFNYEAQQDKSGLPNDRFSAERPEGSISTLTIQRTEQRDSAMYRCASSLGRGSSGNTIYFGEGSWLTVV.

The V and J genes are TRBV5-4 and TRBJ2-5, with D hard to call. CDR1 is SGHNT, CDR2 YYREEE, per germline (reference sequence). Trimming shortened V by 7 bases and J by 0 bases, and 10 bases separated the two germline ends. The length of the CDR3 is 13 residues. The CDR3 region has the DNA TGTGCCAGCGTCGAAGACAACCAAGAGACCCAGTACTTC. Translating it yields CASVEDNQETQYF.

The chain combines TRBV15 with TRBJ1-1; D perhaps matches TRBD1 (6 bases). Germline V gene sequence: CDR1 LNHNV, CDR2 YYDKDF (reference sequence). This CDR3 contains 15 residues. V lost 5 bases to trimming and J lost 3 bases, with 16 bases between them. CDR3 region: CATSRKAGVYTEAFF. CDR3 nucleotides: TGTGCCACCAGCCGCAAGGCAGGGGTATACACTGAAGCTTTCTTT.

The chain carries TRBV9 and TRBJ1-1; maybe TRBD1 (5 bases). Germline lookup yields CDR1 SGDLS and CDR2 YYNGEE. The CDR3 extends over 15 amino acids. The V end was cut by 0 bases, the J end by 0 bases, with 9 bases between. This chain's CDR3 is CASSVERGLNTEAFF. The DNA for the CDR3 is TGTGCCAGCAGCGTAGAAAGGGGCTTGAACACTGAAGCTTTCTTT.

The rearrangement joins TRBV5-1 to TRBJ1-5; 8 positions match TRBD1. The junction had 7 bases not matched to a gene; V was cut back by 4 bases and J by 4 bases. The germline CDR1 and CDR2 sequences are SGHRS and YFSETQ. The CDR3 is made up of 15 amino acids. CDR3 bases: TGCGCCAGCAGCCCGCAGGGGGCTGAGAATCAGCCCCAGCATTTT. Its translation: CASSPQGAENQPQHF.

This clone is a singleton in its sample. The genes are TRBV5-1 and TRBJ1-3; possibly TRBD1 for D (6 bases). Trimming removed 4 bases at V and 0 bases at J, with 14 bases between. CDR1 is SGHRS, CDR2 YFSETQ, per germline. CDR3 length: 16 residues. The chain's CDR3 is CASSQTGQVSGNTIYF. The CDR3 DNA reads TGCGCCAGCAGCCAAACGGGACAAGTCTCTGGAAACACCATATATTTT.

The gene calls are TRBV11-2 and TRBJ1-2; TRBD1 matches 8 bases. CDR1 and CDR2 (germline): SGHAT, FQNNGV. The trim removed 4 bases at V and 4 bases at J, leaving 5 bases unmatched. The CDR3 length is 14 residues. This CDR3 is CASSSGTGRYGYTF. In nucleotides, the CDR3 is TGTGCCAGCAGCTCCGGGACAGGCCGCTATGGCTACACCTTC.

This chain uses TRBV7-6 with TRBJ1-2, with 8 bases that match TRBD1. The V gene's germline CDR1 is SGHVS and CDR2 FNYEAQ. J gave up 7 bases and V 4 bases, and 17 bases lay outside the gene matches. CDR3 length equals 17 residues. The CDR3 loop reads CASSSEKRAGQGVGYTF. Here the CDR3 DNA reads TGTGCCAGCAGCTCAGAAAAGCGGGCAGGACAGGGAGTTGGCTACACCTTC.

The chain is built from TRBV7-8 and TRBJ1-5; no reliable D call. V lost 5 bases and J 0 bases, leaving 14 bases between the germline ends. The CDR3 is 16 amino acids. The germline V gene has CDR1 SGHVS and CDR2 FQNEAQ. CDR3 sequence reads: CASSPPPTSSNQPQHF. For the CDR3, the DNA is TGTGCCAGCAGCCCCCCCCCGACTAGTAGCAATCAGCCCCAGCATTTT.

This chain joins TRBV7-3 and TRBJ1-1, with TRBD1 identical over 9 bases. Per germline, CDR1 SGHTA and CDR2 FQGTGA. The CDR3 has 14 amino acids. Trimming at V came to 5 bases and at J to 2 bases, leaving 3 bases not matched to a gene. CDR3: CASSPTGGNTEAFF. CDR3 nucleotides: TGTGCCAGCAGCCCTACAGGGGGCAACACTGAAGCTTTCTTT.

Remarks on this clone: Within the sample, other DNA sequences also encode this same CDR3. This chain's CDR3 is CASSVGTATNEKLFF. DNA for the CDR3: TGTGCCAGCAGCGTAGGGACTGCAACTAATGAAAAACTGTTTTTT. This chain links TRBV9 with TRBJ1-4; no reliable D call. V was trimmed by 0 bases and J by 0 bases, leaving 6 bases between them. The germline V gene has CDR1 SGDLS and CDR2 YYNGEE. The CDR3 runs to 15 residues.

This chain joins TRBV5-4 and TRBJ2-1, with a weak D call TRBD2 (6 bases). CDR3 length: 15 amino acids. Between the trimmed V and J ends, which lost 6 bases and 4 bases, there was a span of 17 bases. The germline CDR1 and CDR2 sequences are SGHNT and YYREEE (reference sequence). CDR3 sequence reads: CASTQEGQAYNEQFF. CDR3 bases: TGTGCCAGCACCCAGGAGGGTCAAGCTTACAATGAGCAGTTCTTC.